A selection of T cell receptor beta chains follows, all from one sample in a study of cytomegalovirus exposure and HLA in healthy donors. Here immunoSEQ multiplex PCR was the method, and the copy in TCRdb shows in-frame clones only, minus some. Among roughly 150,000 clones listed, approximately 81% were seen once. Sequencing was performed on PBMCs. These receptors were obtained from a boy between 2 and 10 years old in good health and CMV-seronegative. CDR3s include the opening cysteine and the closing phenylalanine or tryptophan. The order of the fields is D gene, clone size, J gene, V gene, CDR3 protein, CDR3 DNA. The D gene is left open where the match is weak. A clone size is listed for some rows: how often the clone was seen (once, few, many), or a class if it is expanded.

D: -; size: -; J: TRBJ2-1; V: TRBV20-1; CDR3: CRLVGGNEQFF; DNA: TGCAGGCTCGTGGGAGGCAATGAGCAGTTCTTC
D: -; size: -; J: TRBJ1-2; V: TRBV28; CDR3: CASSSLREGGDGYTF; DNA: TGTGCCAGCAGTTCTTTACGGGAGGGGGGGGATGGCTACACCTTC
D: TRBD1; size: -; J: TRBJ1-2; V: TRBV2; CDR3: CASSQGAGGYTF; DNA: TGTGCCAGCAGTCAGGGGGCAGGTGGCTACACCTTC
D: -; size: -; J: TRBJ1-2; V: TRBV12-1; CDR3: CATAPGERVNGYTF; DNA: TGTGCTACAGCCCCTGGGGAGAGGGTCAATGGCTACACCTTC
D: -; size: few; J: TRBJ2-2; V: TRBV7-3; CDR3: CASSFLRPSGAPGELFF; DNA: TGTGCCAGCAGCTTTCTTAGGCCGAGCGGAGCCCCCGGGGAGCTGTTTTTT
D: -; size: few; J: TRBJ2-2; V: TRBV5-1; CDR3: CASSYGLAGELFF; DNA: TGCGCCAGCAGCTACGGTTTGGCCGGGGAGCTGTTTTTT
D: -; size: -; J: TRBJ2-4; V: TRBV5-4; CDR3: CASSLPGENIQYF; DNA: TGTGCCAGCAGCTTGCCCGGGGAAAACATTCAGTACTTC
D: TRBD1; size: few; J: TRBJ2-1; V: TRBV5-6; CDR3: CASSLSGRDRGHEQFF; DNA: TGTGCCAGCAGCTTAAGTGGGCGGGACAGGGGCCATGAGCAGTTCTTC
D: -; size: -; J: TRBJ1-4; V: TRBV6-5; CDR3: CASSAEEREKLFF; DNA: TGTGCCAGCAGCGCGGAGGAACGAGAAAAACTGTTTTTT
D: -; size: few; J: TRBJ1-2; V: TRBV7-9; CDR3: CASRPRVPGTSYGYTF; DNA: TGTGCCAGCAGACCCCGAGTTCCCGGGACAAGCTATGGCTACACCTTC
D: TRBD1; size: -; J: TRBJ1-6; V: TRBV7-9; CDR3: CSSSVQGEPLHF; DNA: TGTTCCAGCAGCGTGCAGGGGGAACCCCTCCACTTT
D: TRBD1; size: -; J: TRBJ2-7; V: TRBV28; CDR3: CASSPLDRRSSYEQYF; DNA: TGTGCCAGCAGTCCCCTGGACAGGAGGAGCTCCTACGAGCAGTACTTC